The text below deals with one TCR beta chain. This sample stems from a study of identifying expanded T cells in peripheral blood. Produced via immunoSEQ multiplex PCR; TCRdb's table is partial and in-frame only. The sample lists under 150,000 clones; 75% to 90% were seen once. During the collection period, no donor immune events like infections were recorded. Sequenced sample: blood. The receptor comes from a person aged 18 to 75 in good health.

The CDR3 DNA sequence: TGTGCCAGTAAAACGGACGGCGGCCGGGGTGGCTACACCTTC. It codes for CASKTDGGRGGYTF. The V and J genes are TRBV19 and TRBJ1-2; no clear D gene. V dropped 7 bases and J dropped 7 bases, with 19 bases sitting between them. CDR1 is LNHDA, CDR2 SQIVND, per germline (reference sequence). This CDR3 is 14 amino acids long.